The 23 T cell receptor beta chains below were found in one sample sequenced in a study of monozygotic twins with inflammatory bowel disease. TCRdb processed the 5' RACE reads again and assigns one entry to each CDR3 protein, with no DNA. The sample data list about 380,000 distinct CDR3 sequences. What was sequenced was blood. All receptors come from a human donor with ulcerative colitis or Crohn's disease, or a healthy co-twin of an affected twin (not recorded which).

The chain has TRBV5-1 and TRBJ1-2. Per the germline V gene, CDR1 is SGHRS and CDR2 is YFSETQ. The CDR3 covers 18 residues. The CDR3 reads CASSPQRAGGGLIYGYTF. Variable domain in full (rest from reference TRBV5-1 and TRBJ1-2): KAGVTQTPRYLIKTRGQQVTLSCSPISGHRSVSWYQQTPGQGLQFLFEYFSETQRNKGNFPGRFSGRQFSNSRSEMNVSTLELGDSALYLCASSPQRAGGGLIYGYTFGSGTRLTVV.

The chain recombines TRBV25-1 with TRBJ2-7; with no DNA, the TCRdb D assignment of TRBD1 cannot be verified. Germline lookup yields CDR1 MGHDK and CDR2 SYGVNS. The CDR3 contains 13 residues. This CDR3 is CASSGTEDYEQYF.

The V gene is TRBV5-1, the J gene TRBJ2-3. Per germline, CDR1 SGHRS and CDR2 YFSETQ. The CDR3 is 14 residues long. This CDR3 reads CASSLDPYTDTQYF. The variable domain in full, completed from reference TRBV5-1 and TRBJ2-3, reads KAGVTQTPRYLIKTRGQQVTLSCSPISGHRSVSWYQQTPGQGLQFLFEYFSETQRNKGNFPGRFSGRQFSNSRSEMNVSTLELGDSALYLCASSLDPYTDTQYFGPGTRLTVL.

The chain is built from TRBV7-2 and TRBJ2-3; there is no DNA to check the TCRdb D call of TRBD1. CDR3 length: 14 residues. Per the germline V gene, CDR1 is SGHTA and CDR2 is FQGNSA. CDR3 sequence: CASSFQGWEDTQYF.

The rearrangement joins TRBV20-1 to TRBJ2-2. The CDR3 runs to 12 residues. From germline, CDR1 is DFQATT and CDR2 SNEGSKA (reference sequence). The CDR3 sequence: CSARDTFGELFF.

The J gene is TRBJ2-6, the V gene TRBV6-2 or TRBV6-3; the D call from TCRdb, TRBD1, cannot be confirmed without DNA. Germline CDR1 and CDR2: MNHEY and SVGEGT. The CDR3 contains 16 residues. This CDR3 is CARNPTGEPGANVLTF.

The chain uses TRBV4-1 and TRBJ1-4; TCRdb outputs TRBD1, but without DNA this stays unchecked. CDR1 is MGHRA, CDR2 YSYEKL, per germline. The CDR3 extends over 15 amino acids. The CDR3 reads CASSHPREVNEKLFF.

The CDR3 sequence is CASSLEGVDIETQYF. V gene TRBV5-1 combines with J gene TRBJ2-5; TCRdb reports TRBD1, a call that lacks DNA to check it against. Germline lookup yields CDR1 SGHRS and CDR2 YFSETQ. This CDR3 has 15 residues.

The chain links TRBV20-1 to TRBJ1-1; TCRdb indicates TRBD1, and absent DNA this call remains unverified. The CDR3 has 14 residues. Germline V lookup: CDR1 DFQATT, CDR2 SNEGSKA (reference sequence). The CDR3 spells CSARVDRVNTEAFF.

The CDR3 is CASSQSSARGTDTQYF. The V call is TRBV4-3, the J call TRBJ2-3; without DNA, the TCRdb call of TRBD1 cannot be checked. Germline V CDR1 and CDR2: LGHNA, YSLEER. This CDR3 spans 16 amino acids.

This chain uses TRBV7-2 with TRBJ1-6; lacking DNA, the TRBD1 call made by TCRdb goes unchecked. The length of the CDR3 is 17 residues. In germline, CDR1 is SGHTA, CDR2 FQGNSA. The CDR3 reads CASSFIRDRVRGSPLHF.

This chain uses TRBV12-3 or TRBV12-4 with TRBJ2-5. The CDR3 loop spans 13 amino acids. CDR3 region: CASSLVRQETQYF.

The chain carries TRBV5-1 and TRBJ2-3; absent DNA, TCRdb's TRBD1 call cannot be checked. The CDR3 contains 15 residues. From germline, CDR1 is SGHRS and CDR2 YFSETQ. The CDR3 sequence is CASSLVPRGTDTQYF.

The rearrangement links TRBV24-1 to TRBJ1-4; the D gene TCRdb calls, TRBD1, cannot be checked with no DNA. Germline CDR1 and CDR2: KGHDR and SFDVKD. The CDR3 length is 15 residues. The CDR3 sequence: CATSEAGTMGEKLFF.

This chain uses TRBV3-1 with TRBJ2-3. Per the germline V gene, CDR1 is LGHDT and CDR2 is YNNKEL (reference sequence). This CDR3 comprises 17 residues. CDR3 amino acids: CASSQDNRGVSTDTQYF.

The V call is TRBV6-2 or TRBV6-3, the J call TRBJ1-1; absent DNA, TCRdb's TRBD1 call cannot be checked. Germline V gene sequence: CDR1 MNHEY, CDR2 SVGEGT. The CDR3 spans 14 residues. CDR3 sequence reads: CASSYGGTNTEAFF.

The V and J genes are TRBV4-3 and TRBJ2-5; TCRdb designates TRBD2, a call that cannot be tested without DNA. Germline-derived CDR1 and CDR2 are LGHNA and YSLEER. This CDR3 has 17 amino acids. The CDR3 sequence: CASSQELSGGGRETQYF.

The chain couples TRBV6-5 to TRBJ2-7; the D call of TRBD1 rests on TCRdb alone, since no DNA is present to check it. CDR3 length: 14 amino acids. The germline V gene encodes CDR1 MNHEY and CDR2 SVGAGI. This CDR3 is CASSYGGPSYEQYF.

V and J are TRBV30 and TRBJ1-6; TCRdb's assignment of TRBD1 cannot be checked, as there is no DNA. The CDR3 runs to 15 residues. Per the germline V gene, CDR1 is GTSNPN and CDR2 is SVGIG (reference sequence). This CDR3 is CAWSVLGRNNSPLHF.

The rearrangement joins TRBV6-2 or TRBV6-3 to TRBJ2-7; TCRdb returns TRBD1, unconfirmable since there is no DNA. There are 15 residues in the CDR3. Germline V gene sequence: CDR1 MNHEY, CDR2 SVGEGT. CDR3 amino acids: CASSSTGRPSYEQYF.

The chain employs TRBV7-2 and TRBJ2-2. The CDR3 has 14 amino acids. CDR1 is SGHTA and CDR2 is FQGNSA in the germline V gene. CDR3 sequence: CASSLDVVPGELFF.

V and J are TRBV5-6 and TRBJ2-3; TCRdb calls TRBD1, which cannot be checked without DNA. This CDR3 has 13 residues. CDR1 and CDR2 (germline): SGHDT, YYEEEE. The CDR3 spells CASTDRVADTQYF.

The gene calls are TRBV11-2 and TRBJ2-3. Per germline, CDR1 SGHAT and CDR2 FQNNGV. The CDR3 extends over 14 amino acids. The CDR3 reads CASRHFDGSDTQYF.